The 3 T cell receptor beta chains in this list originate from one sample, sequenced in a study of metastatic and nonmetastatic thyroid tumors. MiXCR was used by TCRdb to re-call the PCR reads. The repertoire consists of some 30,000 clones, with 7% to 9% occurring once and the leading ten covering about two fifths. All patients reached thyroid surgery having received no treatment beforehand. The sample comprised blood. The origin of the receptors is a female donor with papillary thyroid cancer or a benign thyroid nodule (not recorded which). Some clones in this sample may be carry-over from other donors' samples.

In its sample, this clone was seen many times. The same CDR3 can be traced to other DNA sequences in this sample. This sequence joins TRBV5-1 and TRBJ2-7, with D maybe TRBD1 (6 bases). Trimming removed 3 bases at V and 5 bases at J, with 18 bases between. This CDR3 has 15 amino acids. Germline V gene lookup returns CDR1 SGHRS and CDR2 YFSETQ. CDR3 sequence: CASSSLQIQGDEQYF. Here the CDR3 DNA reads TGCGCCAGCAGCTCTTTGCAGATACAGGGTGACGAGCAGTACTTC.

This clone was detected ten times or more. The V and J genes are TRBV7-9 and TRBJ2-5, with D unresolved. The CDR3 consists of 14 residues. Trimming cost V 0 bases and J 5 bases, with 10 bases left between them. Germline CDR1 SEHNR, CDR2 FQNEAQ (reference sequence). The DNA for the CDR3 is TGTGCCAGCAGCTTAGCAATAATCGGGGAGACCCAGTACTTC. It codes for CASSLAIIGETQYF.

The V and J genes are TRBV29-1 and TRBJ2-1; the D is unclear. Trimming left V 2 bases short and J 0 bases short, with 8 bases between. The CDR3 loop spans 14 amino acids. CDR1 is SQVTM, CDR2 ANQGSEA, per germline. The CDR3 loop is CSVEIGGSYNEQFF. The CDR3 DNA is TGCAGCGTTGAAATAGGTGGCTCCTACAATGAGCAGTTCTTC.